The source of this TCR beta chain is a study of CD8 T cells in Susac syndrome. The V segment lost 0 bases and the J segment 8 bases; nucleotides outside the gene matches: 4. This CDR3 has 14 residues. From germline, CDR1 is LNHDA and CDR2 SQIVND (reference sequence). Random hexamers primed reverse transcription of roughly 0.45 to 1 ug RNA. From the immunoSEQ multiplex PCR reads, TCRdb called clonotypes with MiXCR, one entry per CDR3 protein. The sample has about 430,000 distinct CDR3 sequences; roughly 85% are singletons. Bulk CD8+ and CD4+ cells came from magnetic negative isolation; CD8+ TEMRA by FACS.

The V gene is TRBV19, the J gene TRBJ2-1; 7 positions match TRBD2. Sequencing was performed on CD8+ T cells from PBMCs. The receptor's source is a human donor with multiple sclerosis. The CDR3 region has the DNA TGTGCCAGTAGTATAGATGGCGGGGGTGATGAGCAGTTCTTC. This sequence encodes CASSIDGGGDEQFF.